The subject of this entry is one T cell receptor beta chain. Its antigen is currently unknown. A sample-barcoded 5' primer and a J-beta primer mix were used in a second PCR of roughly 7 to 11 cycles. In TCRdb, the 5' RACE reads were re-called with MiXCR into one record per CDR3 protein. The sample shows about 720,000 distinct CDR3 sequences, approximately 25% of them seen only once. This sample stems from a study of blood T cells in healthy people across ages. Across the study: Capture via template switching afforded approximately one barcoded beta molecule per two T cells. Study conclusions and caveats: When one million T cells were used, diversity estimates were thought to be underestimates.

The extraction recovered at least 5 micrograms of total RNA per sample. The CDR3 has 16 residues. Germline-derived CDR1 and CDR2 are KGHSH and LQKENI. The germline V and J ends were trimmed by 0 bases and 4 bases, with 15 bases remaining between them. The data also belong to a second study, concerning T cells of mothers and their children. That source reports: The study recruited a few healthy Caucasian mothers and their six children as donors.

The genes are TRBV18 and TRBJ1-1; D is undetermined. Sequenced: blood. This clonotype originated in a boy aged 10-17 years in good health. The CDR3 spells CASSPPILRRITEAFF. The CDR3 DNA follows: TGTGCCAGCTCACCACCGATTCTTAGAAGGATCACTGAAGCTTTCTTT.